One sample yielded the 25 T cell receptor beta chains listed below, sequenced in a study of blood T cell repertoires in COVID-19. Profiled with immunoSEQ multiplex PCR; TCRdb holds only in-frame clones, not every one. The sample has roughly 400,000 clones; approximately 89% are singletons. The specimen was peripheral blood. Every receptor here comes from a woman in her fifties or sixties with COVID-19, enrolled during active disease.

The V call is TRBV2, the J call TRBJ2-3, with a tentative D call TRBD1 (5 bases). Per the germline V gene, CDR1 is SNHLY and CDR2 is FYNNEI. The CDR3 has 13 residues. The V end lost 7 bases, the J end lost 2 bases, and 10 bases lay between the germline ends. The CDR3: CASIREATDTQYF. DNA for the CDR3: TGTGCCAGCATCAGGGAAGCCACAGATACGCAGTATTTT.

The V call is TRBV28, the J call TRBJ1-2, with D hard to call. This CDR3 is built from 11 residues. The V end was cut by 6 bases, the J end by 8 bases, with 10 bases between. The germline gives CDR1 MDHEN, CDR2 SYDVKM. CDR3 sequence (DNA): TGTGCCAGCAGGACTAGGGAAGGCTACACCTTC. As protein: CASRTREGYTF.

The rearrangement uses TRBV28 and TRBJ1-2, with 7 positions matching TRBD1. The V gene's germline CDR1 is MDHEN and CDR2 SYDVKM. The CDR3 runs 13 residues. Losses at the gene ends were 7 bases for V and 7 bases for J; bases not matched to a gene: 9. The CDR3 bases are TGTGCCAGCAAAACTGAGGGGGCGCGTGGCTACACCTTC. This codes for CASKTEGARGYTF.

V gene TRBV10-3 combines with J gene TRBJ2-7; 8 bases fit TRBD1. CDR1 is ENHRY and CDR2 is SYGVKD in the germline V gene. The CDR3 has 14 residues. The J segment lost 4 bases and the V segment lost 4 bases, leaving 6 bases of the junction unmatched. The CDR3 sequence: CAISGGTGQYEQYF. The CDR3 region has the DNA TGTGCCATCAGTGGTGGGACAGGTCAGTACGAGCAGTACTTC.

The chain uses TRBV29-1 and TRBJ2-4; possibly TRBD1 for D (6 bases). CDR3 length: 14 residues. V was trimmed by 3 bases and J by 4 bases, leaving 13 bases between them. The germline V gene has CDR1 SQVTM and CDR2 ANQGSEA. The CDR3 is CSVEVGQTKNIQYF. The CDR3 DNA is TGCAGCGTTGAGGTGGGACAAACAAAAAACATTCAGTACTTC.

This chain uses TRBV6-5 with TRBJ1-2; 8 bases are shared with TRBD1. CDR3 length: 14 residues. V gave up 6 bases and J gave up 7 bases; unmatched junction bases: 10. Per the germline V gene, CDR1 is MNHEY and CDR2 is SVGAGI. In nucleotides, the CDR3 is TGTGCCAGCAGCAGACCAGGACAGGGAAGTGGCTACACCTTC. It translates to CASSRPGQGSGYTF.

The rearrangement links TRBV27 to TRBJ2-7; TRBD1 matches 8 bases. The CDR3 extends over 15 amino acids. V lost 3 bases to trimming and J lost 6 bases; unmatched junction nucleotides: 10. Germline V gene data show CDR1 as MNHEY and CDR2 as SMNVEV (reference sequence). CDR3 DNA sequence: TGTGCCAGCAGTTTGGCCCAGGGGGCGAAGGGCGAGCAGTACTTC. Its protein is CASSLAQGAKGEQYF.

The J gene is TRBJ1-2, the V gene TRBV7-9; TRBD1 aligns across 8 bases. The CDR3 runs to 14 residues. Germline V gene data show CDR1 as SEHNR and CDR2 as FQNEAQ (reference sequence). Trimming at V came to 6 bases and at J to 1 base, leaving 4 bases not matched to a gene. The CDR3 protein is CASSQGASNYGYTF. The CDR3 bases are TGTGCCAGCAGTCAGGGGGCAAGTAACTATGGCTACACCTTC. Supplemented by reference TRBV7-9 and TRBJ1-2, the full variable domain reads DTGVSQNPRHKITKRGQNVTFRCDPISEHNRLYWYRQTLGQGPEFLTYFQNEAQLEKSRLLSDRFSAERPKGSFSTLEIQRTEQGDSAMYLCASSQGASNYGYTFGSGTRLTVV.

Comment on this clone: The sample holds other DNA sequences that translate to the same CDR3. The gene calls are TRBV2 and TRBJ1-2; D remains ambiguous. CDR3 length: 12 residues. The germline V and J ends were trimmed by 4 bases and 5 bases, with 8 bases remaining between them. The germline V gene encodes CDR1 SNHLY and CDR2 FYNNEI. The CDR3 bases are TGTGCCAGCAGTGTTGATAGTTATGGCTACACCTTC. This translates into CASSVDSYGYTF.

V gene TRBV4-2 combines with J gene TRBJ2-1; 16 bases agree with TRBD2. V shed 3 bases, J shed 1 base, and the junction held 6 bases outside the gene matches. Per germline, CDR1 LGHNA and CDR2 YNFKEQ. This CDR3 has 19 residues. The DNA for the CDR3 is TGTGCCAGCAGCCACCGGGGACTAGCGGGGGGGCAGTCCTACAATGAGCAGTTCTTC. It translates to CASSHRGLAGGQSYNEQFF.

This rearrangement joins TRBV18 to TRBJ2-5, with 8 nucleotides matching TRBD1. The CDR3 is made up of 14 amino acids. Germline V gives CDR1 KGHSH, CDR2 LQKENI. V shed 3 bases and J 1 base; nucleotides not matched to a gene: 1. The chain's CDR3 is CASSPTGVQETQYF. DNA for the CDR3: TGTGCCAGCTCACCGACAGGGGTCCAAGAGACCCAGTACTTC.

This CDR3 is CASSDPSGTSTDTQYF. CDR3 bases: TGTGCCAGTAGTGATCCTAGCGGGACTAGCACAGATACGCAGTATTTT. This chain joins TRBV19 and TRBJ2-3; 9 bases map to TRBD2. There are 16 residues in the CDR3. Germline values: CDR1 LNHDA, CDR2 SQIVND (reference sequence). The V segment lost 5 bases and the J segment 0 bases; nucleotides outside the gene matches: 6.

The chain uses TRBV7-9 and TRBJ1-1; D is perhaps TRBD1 (6 bases). CDR3 length: 14 amino acids. Deletions cut 5 bases from V and 6 bases from J, with 16 bases between. Germline CDR1 reads SEHNR; CDR2 reads FQNEAQ (reference sequence). The CDR3 sequence: CASSVITGSPEAFF. CDR3 bases: TGTGCCAGCAGCGTAATTACAGGGAGCCCTGAAGCTTTCTTT.

This chain connects TRBV6-6 to TRBJ2-5, with 10 positions matching TRBD1. Germline CDR1 reads MNHNY; CDR2 reads SVGAGI (reference sequence). CDR3 length equals 15 residues. Trimming cost V 4 bases and J 5 bases; bases outside gene matches: 7. This CDR3 is CASSSRQGARETQYF. CDR3 DNA: TGTGCCAGCAGTTCTCGACAGGGGGCGCGGGAGACCCAGTACTTC.

This clone appeared a single time. This chain uses TRBV9 with TRBJ2-7, with D maybe TRBD1 (6 bases). Germline loops: CDR1 SGDLS, CDR2 YYNGEE. Trimming removed 3 bases from V and 3 bases from J, with 19 bases in between. The CDR3 runs to 16 residues. Here the CDR3 reads CASSAGTTRGFYEQYF. CDR3 in DNA: TGTGCCAGCAGCGCCGGGACCACCAGGGGTTTCTACGAGCAGTACTTC.

This chain links TRBV27 with TRBJ2-2; 9 bases agree with TRBD1. The CDR3 spans 13 residues. Germline CDR1 and CDR2: MNHEY and SMNVEV (reference sequence). V lost 4 bases, J lost 9 bases, and 3 bases stayed unmatched. The CDR3 spells CASSSGTGWELFF. The DNA of the CDR3 is TGTGCCAGCAGTTCCGGGACAGGGTGGGAGCTGTTTTTT.

The chain couples TRBV5-1 to TRBJ1-2, with D maybe TRBD1 (5 bases). The CDR3 contains 17 residues. Trimming took off 0 bases at V and 2 bases at J, with 17 bases between the two ends. CDR1 SGHRS and CDR2 YFSETQ come from the germline V gene. CDR3 in DNA: TGCGCCAGCAGCTTGGAGGTCTCGGGGGGGATAAACTATGGCTACACCTTC. Protein: CASSLEVSGGINYGYTF.

This chain joins TRBV29-1 and TRBJ1-3, with D uncertain. Germline V CDR1 and CDR2: SQVTM, ANQGSEA. The CDR3 sequence is 13 residues long. Trimming shortened V by 3 bases and J by 2 bases, and 8 bases separated the two germline ends. CDR3 in amino acids: CSVEPETGNTIYF. CDR3 coding DNA: TGCAGCGTTGAGCCGGAGACTGGAAACACCATATATTTT.

The chain has TRBV16 and TRBJ2-6; 8 bases map to TRBD1. Germline-derived CDR1 and CDR2 are KGHSY and FQNENV. V trimming: 4 bases; J trimming: 0 bases; junction bases outside the gene matches: 2. The CDR3 length is 16 residues. CDR3 nucleotide sequence: TGTGCCAGCAGCCCGGGACAGGCCTCTGGGGCCAACGTCCTGACTTTC. Translating gives CASSPGQASGANVLTF.

The rearrangement uses TRBV19 and TRBJ2-1, with D perhaps matching TRBD1 (7 bases). Germline V CDR1 and CDR2: LNHDA, SQIVND (reference sequence). The CDR3 totals 16 residues. With 3 bases removed from V and 4 bases from J, the gap between germline ends came to 16 bases. The CDR3 bases are TGTGCCAGTAGTATTAGGCAGGGGGGTATGTACAATGAGCAGTTCTTC. This translates into CASSIRQGGMYNEQFF.

This clone has just one count. The chain employs TRBV7-9 and TRBJ2-7; 8 bases are shared with TRBD2. Germline V gene sequence: CDR1 SEHNR, CDR2 FQNEAQ (reference sequence). CDR3 size: 18 residues. Trimming cost V 4 bases and J 5 bases; bases outside gene matches: 19. DNA of the CDR3: TGTGCCAGCAGCTGGGCCGTGGTGCGGGGGGCTGCTGGGGACGAGCAGTACTTC. It encodes CASSWAVVRGAAGDEQYF.

The chain has TRBV18 and TRBJ2-7, with D perhaps matching TRBD2 (6 bases). Between the trimmed V and J ends, which lost 3 bases and 3 bases, there was a span of 15 bases. Germline V CDR1 and CDR2: KGHSH, LQKENI. The CDR3 is 15 amino acids. The CDR3 DNA reads TGTGCCAGCTCACCCTCGCGGGGAACCGACTACGAGCAGTACTTC. This encodes CASSPSRGTDYEQYF.

This chain links TRBV29-1 with TRBJ1-3; D is perhaps TRBD1 (6 bases). The CDR3 consists of 14 residues. Trimming cost V 0 bases and J 3 bases, with 9 bases left between them. Germline assignment: CDR1 SQVTM and CDR2 ANQGSEA. The chain's CDR3 is CSVEEGALGNTIYF. CDR3 bases: TGCAGCGTTGAAGAGGGGGCGCTTGGAAACACCATATATTTT.

The rearrangement uses TRBV7-6 and TRBJ2-6; D not resolved. The V end lost 0 bases, the J end lost 4 bases, and 10 bases lay between the germline ends. The CDR3 contains 16 residues. CDR1 and CDR2 (germline): SGHVS, FNYEAQ. The DNA of the CDR3 is TGTGCCAGCAGCTTAGCTTCACACCTGGGGGCCAACGTCCTGACTTTC. It is translated as CASSLASHLGANVLTF.

The chain links TRBV7-2 to TRBJ2-1; tentative D call: TRBD1 (6 bases). CDR3 length: 15 amino acids. Germline values: CDR1 SGHTA, CDR2 FQGNSA. Trimming left V 6 bases short and J 0 bases short, with 12 bases between. CDR3 amino acids: CASSLQGSSYNEQFF. In nucleotides, the CDR3 is TGTGCCAGCAGTCTTCAGGGGAGCTCCTACAATGAGCAGTTCTTC.